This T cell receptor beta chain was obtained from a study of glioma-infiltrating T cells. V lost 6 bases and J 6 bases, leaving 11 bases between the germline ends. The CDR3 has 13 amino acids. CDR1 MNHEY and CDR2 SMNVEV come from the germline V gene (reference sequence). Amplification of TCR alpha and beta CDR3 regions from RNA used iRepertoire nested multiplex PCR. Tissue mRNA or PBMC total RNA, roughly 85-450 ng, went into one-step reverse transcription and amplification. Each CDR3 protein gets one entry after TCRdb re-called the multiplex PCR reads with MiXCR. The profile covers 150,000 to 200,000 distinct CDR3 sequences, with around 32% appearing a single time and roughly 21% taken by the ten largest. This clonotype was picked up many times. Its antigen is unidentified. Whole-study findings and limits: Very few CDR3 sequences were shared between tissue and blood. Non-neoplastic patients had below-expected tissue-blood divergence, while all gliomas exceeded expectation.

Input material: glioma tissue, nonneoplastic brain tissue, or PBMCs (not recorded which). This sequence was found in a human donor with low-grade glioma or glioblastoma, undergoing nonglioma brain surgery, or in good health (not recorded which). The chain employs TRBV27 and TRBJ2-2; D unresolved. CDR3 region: CASSSDTSGELFF. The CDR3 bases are TGTGCCAGCAGCTCTGACACCTCCGGGGAGCTGTTTTTT.